Shown below are 17 T cell receptor beta chains from a single sample sequenced in a study of T cell responses to AZD1222 COVID-19 vaccine (dated by TCRdb to the early 2020s). Libraries were constructed by the immunoSEQ multiplex PCR assay. The table was pulled from immuneACCESS by TCRdb, which kept in-frame rearrangements only. Such tables lose some clones; where checked, under half of the loss comes from unresolved V genes, and the rest has no known cause. For this sample there are roughly 150,000 clones; roughly 92% appear just once. The ten largest clones represent about 1.6% of the sample. The time point label corresponds to: baseline before first vaccination. The sequencing used peripheral blood, collected on day 0 of AZD1222 vaccination. The origin of the receptors is an adult in good health.

The chain's CDR3 is CASSLSGGAYNEQFF. The CDR3 coding sequence is TGTGCCAGCAGCTTAAGCGGGGGGGCCTACAATGAGCAGTTCTTC. The rearrangement joins TRBV7-3 to TRBJ2-1; 9 bases line up with TRBD2. With V trimmed by 1 base and J by 2 bases, 0 bases remained unmatched. The CDR3 extends over 15 amino acids. Per the germline V gene, CDR1 is SGHTA and CDR2 is FQGTGA.

This chain uses TRBV5-1 with TRBJ2-3, with D uncertain. This CDR3 has 12 amino acids. CDR1 and CDR2 from the germline V gene are SGHRS and YFSETQ. Trimming shortened V by 4 bases and J by 5 bases, and 8 bases separated the two germline ends. The chain's CDR3 is CASSRPRDTQYF. DNA of the CDR3: TGCGCCAGCAGCCGTCCTAGAGATACGCAGTATTTT.

The chain couples TRBV2 to TRBJ2-3; weak D call: TRBD1 (6 bases). The CDR3 is made up of 14 amino acids. V lost 5 bases, J lost 2 bases, and 11 bases lay in between. Germline V gene lookup returns CDR1 SNHLY and CDR2 FYNNEI. The DNA for the CDR3 is TGTGCCAGCAGTCGTTCAGGGGCCACAGATACGCAGTATTTT. Amino acids: CASSRSGATDTQYF.

This sequence joins TRBV6-5 and TRBJ1-4; unclear D gene. Trimming took 5 bases from V and 0 from J, leaving 10 bases between them. CDR3 length equals 15 residues. In germline, CDR1 is MNHEY, CDR2 SVGAGI. CDR3 bases: TGTGCCAGCAGTCCGGACGGTGCAACTAATGAAAAACTGTTTTTT. Its translation is CASSPDGATNEKLFF.

This chain uses TRBV18 with TRBJ2-2, with 9 positions matching TRBD2. V lost 2 bases to trimming and J lost 6 bases; unmatched junction nucleotides: 7. Germline V CDR1 and CDR2: KGHSH, LQKENI. The CDR3 is 16 amino acids. The CDR3 DNA is TGTGCCAGCTCACCAGCGGCGGGAGGGCGTGCCGGGGAGCTGTTTTTT. It yields the protein CASSPAAGGRAGELFF.

The V gene is TRBV5-6, the J gene TRBJ2-7, with D possibly TRBD1 on 5 matching bases. Between the trimmed V and J ends, which lost 2 bases and 4 bases, there was a span of 10 bases. Germline assignment: CDR1 SGHDT and CDR2 YYEEEE. The CDR3 sequence is 13 residues long. The CDR3 region has the DNA TGTGCCAGCAGCTTAAGGGGCTCTTACGAGCAGTACTTC. Amino acids: CASSLRGSYEQYF.

This chain links TRBV28 with TRBJ1-5; D is unclear. The length of the CDR3 is 14 residues. CDR1 MDHEN and CDR2 SYDVKM come from the germline V gene. V was cut by 3 bases and J by 0 bases, with 6 bases left in between. The CDR3 DNA reads as TGTGCCAGCAGTTTGGAGTATAGCAATCAGCCCCAGCATTTT. The encoded protein is CASSLEYSNQPQHF.

The rearrangement links TRBV30 to TRBJ1-1; 7 bases agree with TRBD1. Germline trimming cut 2 bases from V and 1 base from J; bases unmatched to any gene: 4. The CDR3 length is 14 residues. The germline gives CDR1 GTSNPN, CDR2 SVGIG (reference sequence). The CDR3 nucleotides read TGTGCCTGGAGTAAAGGGACAGCGAACACTGAAGCTTTCTTT. This gives the protein CAWSKGTANTEAFF.

In the case of this clone: Other DNA sequences in this sample translate to the same CDR3. This chain joins TRBV12-3 or TRBV12-4 and TRBJ1-1; D ambiguous. This CDR3 region has 13 residues. The ends were cut back, 3 bases at V and 0 bases at J, with 5 bases in the middle. The CDR3 coding sequence is TGTGCCAGCAGTTTGGGTCTGAACACTGAAGCTTTCTTT. The encoded protein is CASSLGLNTEAFF.

This clone was seen just once. The chain links TRBV18 to TRBJ2-7, with 12 bases aligning to TRBD2. With 4 bases clipped from V and 0 bases from J, the junction kept 7 bases outside the gene matches. This CDR3 is built from 17 residues. Germline V gene data show CDR1 as KGHSH and CDR2 as LQKENI. CDR3 loop: CASSLGTSGYYSYEQYF. The CDR3 DNA follows: TGTGCCAGCTCACTTGGGACTAGCGGGTACTACTCCTACGAGCAGTACTTC.

This chain links TRBV27 with TRBJ2-5; perhaps D is TRBD1 or TRBD2 (5 bases each). The CDR3 has 10 residues. Germline V gene lookup returns CDR1 MNHEY and CDR2 SMNVEV (reference sequence). Trimming took 5 bases from V and 7 from J, leaving 5 bases between them. The CDR3 sequence is CASSGGTQYF. CDR3 sequence (DNA): TGTGCCAGCAGTGGGGGGACCCAGTACTTC.

The chain couples TRBV5-8 to TRBJ1-1; tentatively, D is TRBD1 (5 bases). V dropped 6 bases and J dropped 10 bases, with 28 bases sitting between them. This CDR3 has 16 amino acids. Looked up from germline, CDR1 is SGHTS and CDR2 is YDEGEE. CDR3 in amino acids: CASNLGVSSSVGRAFF. The CDR3 DNA reads as TGTGCCAGCAATCTCGGGGTTTCCTCGTCCGTGGGGCGAGCTTTCTTT.

The chain employs TRBV5-6 and TRBJ1-2; TRBD1 aligns across 10 bases. This CDR3 spans 15 amino acids. Unmatched junction bases numbered 9, after V lost 2 bases and J lost 8 bases. The germline V gene encodes CDR1 SGHDT and CDR2 YYEEEE. CDR3 amino acids: CASSLPGQGLEGYTF. The CDR3, as DNA: TGTGCCAGCAGCTTACCGGGACAGGGGTTAGAAGGCTACACCTTC.

The chain joins TRBV19 to TRBJ2-1; 9 bases match TRBD2. Trimming at V came to 5 bases and at J to 3 bases, leaving 11 bases not matched to a gene. The length of the CDR3 is 17 residues. The germline CDR1 and CDR2 sequences are LNHDA and SQIVND (reference sequence). The CDR3 coding sequence is TGTGCCAGTAGTCCCCGGGAGGAGCGGGGGGTCTACAATGAGCAGTTCTTC. Translation: CASSPREERGVYNEQFF.

This chain uses TRBV5-1 with TRBJ2-7, with 7 nucleotides matching TRBD1. CDR3 length: 15 residues. Germline CDR1 SGHRS, CDR2 YFSETQ. J was trimmed by 4 bases and V by 2 bases; bases with no gene match: 9. Written as DNA, the CDR3 is TGCGCCAGCAGCTTCCATACAGGGGCTATGTACGAGCAGTACTTC. Its translation: CASSFHTGAMYEQYF.

DNA for the CDR3: TGTGCTAGTGGTTTGTCCACCCCGGCGGAGCAGTACTTC. This gives the protein CASGLSTPAEQYF. J is TRBJ2-7 and V is TRBV12-5; no reliable D call. Germline CDR1 is LGHNT and CDR2 is FRNRAP. The V gene lost 2 bases and the J gene lost 7 bases, with 12 bases spanning the gap. This CDR3 region has 13 residues. The full variable domain, its missing parts supplied by reference TRBV12-5 and TRBJ2-7, is DARVTQTPRHKVTEMGQEVTMRCQPILGHNTVFWYRQTMMQGLELLAYFRNRAPLDDSGMPKDRFSAEMPDATLATLKIQPSEPRDSAVYFCASGLSTPAEQYFGPGTRLTVT.

The chain has TRBV7-9 and TRBJ2-7, with D tentatively TRBD1 or TRBD2 (7 bases each). V was trimmed by 4 bases and J by 3 bases, leaving 13 bases between them. The CDR3 totals 14 residues. Germline CDR1 SEHNR, CDR2 FQNEAQ (reference sequence). CDR3 sequence: CASSSGGQVYEQYF. The CDR3 nucleotides are TGTGCCAGCAGCTCGGGAGGACAGGTCTACGAGCAGTACTTC.